The source of this TCR beta chain is a study of regulatory T cells in long-lasting Graves disease. Study context: Those Graves' patients who were newly diagnosed had been on antithyroid drugs under 3 months. Whole-study findings and limits: Since the sample size was small, accuracy may have been reduced. Peripheral blood, not thyroid tissue, was the sole material studied.

Construction of TCR beta libraries relied on iRepertoire HTBI primers and on Arm-PCR targeting CDR3 regions. TCRdb re-called the multiplex PCR reads with MiXCR, one entry per CDR3 protein. The sample lists hundreds of thousands of distinct CDR3 sequences, over 15% occurring once. Noted time point: newly diagnosed GD, antithyroid drugs for less than 3 months. There was RNA extracted from PBMCs, and the TCR library was made from it. Germline CDR1 is MNHNS and CDR2 is SASEGT. V lost 8 bases and J lost 4, with 21 bases in between. The CDR3 consists of 16 residues. This clonotype was detected many times. The target antigen is unknown.

Sequences were derived from peripheral blood mononuclear cells (PBMCs), sampled at new diagnosis, from a patient treated with antithyroid drugs. This sequence was found in a female donor with Graves disease. J is TRBJ2-1 and V is TRBV6-1; D remains ambiguous. CDR3 sequence: CASHTYRPPAYNEQFF. Here the CDR3 DNA reads TGTGCCAGCCATACTTACCGACCTCCTGCGTACAATGAGCAGTTCTTC.